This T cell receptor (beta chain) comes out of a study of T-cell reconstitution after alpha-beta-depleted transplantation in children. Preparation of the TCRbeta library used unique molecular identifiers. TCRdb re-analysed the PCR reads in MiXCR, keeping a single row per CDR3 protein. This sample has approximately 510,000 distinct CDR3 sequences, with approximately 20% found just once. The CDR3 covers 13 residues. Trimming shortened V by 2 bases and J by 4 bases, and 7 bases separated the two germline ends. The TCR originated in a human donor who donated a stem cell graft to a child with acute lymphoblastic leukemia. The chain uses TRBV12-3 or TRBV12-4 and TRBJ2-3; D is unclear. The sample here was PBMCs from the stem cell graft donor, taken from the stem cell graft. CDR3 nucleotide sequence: TGTGCCAGCAGTTTAATCCATGCAGATACGCAGTATTTT. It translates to CASSLIHADTQYF.